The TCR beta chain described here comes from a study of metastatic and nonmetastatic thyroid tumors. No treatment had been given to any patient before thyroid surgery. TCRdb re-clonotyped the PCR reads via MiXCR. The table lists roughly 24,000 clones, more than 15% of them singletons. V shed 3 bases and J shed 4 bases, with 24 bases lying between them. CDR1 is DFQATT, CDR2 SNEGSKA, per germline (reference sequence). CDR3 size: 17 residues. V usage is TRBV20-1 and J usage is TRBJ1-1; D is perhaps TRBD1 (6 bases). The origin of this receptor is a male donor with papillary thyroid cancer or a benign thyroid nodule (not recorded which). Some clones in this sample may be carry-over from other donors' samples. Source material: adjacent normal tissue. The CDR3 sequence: CSASAPIWAGAATEAFF. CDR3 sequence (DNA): TGCAGTGCTAGTGCCCCGATCTGGGCAGGGGCCGCCACTGAAGCTTTCTTT.